Listed here are 18 T cell receptor beta chains from one sample, sequenced in a study of tumor-infiltrating lymphocytes in oesophageal squamous cell carcinoma. TCRdb recomputed calls from the PCR reads with MiXCR, one row per CDR3 protein. This sample yields 20,000 to 25,000 distinct CDR3 sequences, of which about 35% are seen a single time; 12% belongs to the top ten. Sample: esophageal tumor tissue. These receptors all come from a male donor with esophageal squamous cell carcinoma.

This clonotype was seen many times. V gene TRBV25-1 combines with J gene TRBJ2-1; no clear D. CDR1 and CDR2 (germline): MGHDK, SYGVNS. V lost 3 bases, J lost 4 bases, and 16 bases lay in between. CDR3 length: 16 residues. The CDR3 DNA follows: TGTGCCAGCAGTGATCTCGGGTCAGTTTCTTACAATGAGCAGTTCTTC. It codes for CASSDLGSVSYNEQFF.

The gene calls are TRBV29-1 and TRBJ1-1; a possible D gene is TRBD1 (5 bases). Per the germline V gene, CDR1 is SQVTM and CDR2 is ANQGSEA. V was cut by 3 bases and J by 4 bases, with 9 bases left in between. The CDR3 totals 12 residues. Here the CDR3 DNA reads TGCAGCGTTGACCCGGGGGGCACTGAAGCTTTCTTT. It translates to CSVDPGGTEAFF.

This clonotype was recorded a few times. This could be a read error, since a much larger clone is one nucleotide away. The CDR3 loop is CASSDSRGEQFF. CDR3 sequence (DNA): TGTGCCAGCAGTGACTCCCGTGGAGAGCAGTTCTTC. The rearrangement joins TRBV6-1 to TRBJ2-1; no definite D call. CDR3 length: 12 amino acids. The V gene's germline CDR1 is MNHNS and CDR2 SASEGT. V was shortened by 3 bases and J by 10 bases, with 10 bases between the two germline ends.

This clonotype has at least ten counts. The chain uses TRBV7-9 and TRBJ1-1, with TRBD1 matching over 12 bases. The CDR3 totals 14 residues. Germline V gene sequence: CDR1 SEHNR, CDR2 FQNEAQ (reference sequence). J gave up 8 bases and V 1 base, and 2 bases lay outside the gene matches. CDR3 sequence reads: CASSLGGTGGEAFF. The CDR3 coding sequence is TGTGCCAGCAGCTTAGGGGGGACAGGGGGCGAAGCTTTCTTT.

On this clonotype itself: This clone may be a read error of a much larger clone one base away. J is TRBJ1-2 and V is TRBV6-9; no clear D gene. The CDR3 spans 14 residues. CDR1 and CDR2 from the germline V gene are MNHGY and SVAAGI. With 0 bases removed from V and 12 bases from J, the gap between germline ends came to 17 bases. The CDR3, as DNA: TGTGCCAGCAGTTATTCCCCTACCGGCAACCCCCACACCTTC. It codes for CASSYSPTGNPHTF.

On this clonotype itself: The junction departs from germline at one end; a sequencing error may be responsible. J is TRBJ2-5 and V is TRBV7-2; D unclear. CDR3 length: 15 amino acids. Per germline, CDR1 SGHTA and CDR2 FQGNSA. CDR3 bases: TGTGCCAACAGCTTACTCTTCCTAAACACAGATACGCAGTACTTC. Its translation is CANSLLFLNTDTQYF.

This clonotype is medium-sized (0.01 to 0.1%). The chain employs TRBV7-6 and TRBJ2-7, with unresolved D. V lost 2 bases, J lost 5 bases, and 10 bases lay in between. CDR1 SGHVS and CDR2 FNYEAQ come from the germline V gene. This CDR3 is built from 13 residues. The CDR3 sequence: CASSLSLGNEQYF. DNA for the CDR3: TGTGCCAGCAGCTTATCTTTGGGGAACGAGCAGTACTTC.

This clonotype was detected only a few times. The chain has TRBV7-2 and TRBJ2-1, with 10 bases fitting TRBD2. CDR1 and CDR2 (germline): SGHTA, FQGNSA. Unmatched junction bases numbered 11, after V lost 2 bases and J lost 4 bases. This CDR3 comprises 18 residues. The CDR3 loop reads CASSLSITSGAGYNEQFF. The CDR3 DNA follows: TGTGCCAGCAGCTTAAGCATTACTAGCGGGGCCGGATACAATGAGCAGTTCTTC.

This clonotype was seen a few times. The chain is built from TRBV5-1 and TRBJ2-5; D is unresolved. V lost 3 bases and J lost 11, with 23 bases in between. This CDR3 contains 15 residues. CDR1 is SGHRS and CDR2 is YFSETQ in the germline V gene. The CDR3 protein is CASSYDRPRYNEQYF. As DNA, the CDR3 is TGCGCCAGCAGCTACGACCGCCCCCGCTACAATGAGCAGTACTTC.

The chain uses TRBV7-9 and TRBJ2-3; D not resolved. Germline-derived CDR1 and CDR2 are SEHNR and FQNEAQ (reference sequence). Trimming left V 7 bases short and J 2 bases short, with 13 bases between. This CDR3 has 14 amino acids. The CDR3 protein is CASNLQTTTDTQYF. Here the CDR3 DNA reads TGTGCCAGCAACCTACAGACCACCACAGATACGCAGTATTTT. Full variable domain (remainder filled in from reference TRBV7-9 and TRBJ2-3): DTGVSQNPRHKITKRGQNVTFRCDPISEHNRLYWYRQTLGQGPEFLTYFQNEAQLEKSRLLSDRFSAERPKGSFSTLEIQRTEQGDSAMYLCASNLQTTTDTQYFGPGTRLTVL.

This clonotype was recorded many times. J is TRBJ2-7 and V is TRBV6-1; D possibly uses TRBD1 or TRBD2 (5 bases each). Germline assignment: CDR1 MNHNS and CDR2 SASEGT. The V end was cut by 2 bases, the J end by 7 bases, with 18 bases between. This CDR3 spans 15 amino acids. As DNA, the CDR3 is TGTGCCAGCAGTGAATATTTTTGGGGGAACAATGAGCAGTACTTC. Translation gives CASSEYFWGNNEQYF.

This sequence joins TRBV6-8 and TRBJ2-7, with D uncertain. The J call may be in error: the DNA end matches TRBJ2-5 better. This CDR3 has 12 residues. Per the germline V gene, CDR1 is MNHGY and CDR2 is SAAAGT. The CDR3 DNA sequence: TGTGCCAGCAGTTACTCTGGAGAGACCCAGTACTTC. This encodes CASSYSGETQYF.

There are many counts of this clonotype. The chain combines TRBV6-1 with TRBJ2-1; TRBD2 aligns across 8 bases. V trimming: 6 bases; J trimming: 6 bases; junction bases outside the gene matches: 4. Germline V gene sequence: CDR1 MNHNS, CDR2 SASEGT. The CDR3 is made up of 13 amino acids. The CDR3 loop reads CASRREGSNEQFF. In DNA form, the CDR3 reads TGTGCCAGCAGACGGGAGGGCAGCAATGAGCAGTTCTTC.

This clonotype came up once. The rearrangement joins TRBV20-1 to TRBJ2-4, with 14 bases identical to TRBD2. The J call is doubtful: the DNA matches TRBJ2-7 better. The CDR3 contains 15 residues. The V gene's germline CDR1 is DFQATT and CDR2 SNEGSKA (reference sequence). DNA of the CDR3: TGCAGTGCTAGTCAGGGACTAGCGGGAGTTGACGAGCAGTACTTC. Amino acid sequence: CSASQGLAGVDEQYF.

In this sample, this clonotype turned up once. This chain joins TRBV18 and TRBJ2-3; D not resolved. The better agreement between TRBJ2-5 and the DNA end casts doubt on the J call. This CDR3 is built from 13 residues. CDR1 and CDR2 from the germline V gene are KGHSH and LQKENI. DNA for the CDR3: TGTGCCACCAAGGAAGGAAACCAAGAGACCCAGTACTTC. This sequence encodes CATKEGNQETQYF.

Comments on this clonotype: At one boundary the junction diverges from the germline segment, which might be a read error. The V and J genes are TRBV11-2 and TRBJ2-6, with D possibly TRBD1 on 5 matching bases. CDR1 is SGHAT, CDR2 FQNNGV, per germline. The CDR3 loop spans 18 amino acids. The DNA for the CDR3 is TGTGCCAGCAGTTTAGGGAACCCCAGGATTTCTGGGGCCAACGTCCTGACTTTT. Amino acids: CASSLGNPRISGANVLTF.

J is TRBJ2-3 and V is TRBV7-2; no firm D call. Trimming cost V 4 bases and J 2 bases, with 7 bases left between them. This CDR3 is built from 13 residues. Germline V gene sequence: CDR1 SGHTA, CDR2 FQGNSA. DNA of the CDR3: TGTGCCAGCAGCTCTTACCCCACAGATACGCAGTATTTT. This sequence encodes CASSSYPTDTQYF.

Only one count was recorded for this clonotype. This rearrangement joins TRBV7-6 to TRBJ1-5, with D unclear. The V and J ends lost 2 bases and 6 bases respectively, with 8 bases between them. Germline CDR1 SGHVS, CDR2 FNYEAQ. This CDR3 has 13 amino acids. CDR3 sequence: CASSLRLGQPQHF. The CDR3 DNA follows: TGTGCCAGCAGCTTACGGTTGGGTCAGCCCCAGCATTTT.